This T cell receptor beta chain was profiled in a study of shared clonotypes between healthy human individuals. Germline CDR1 SGDLS, CDR2 YYNGEE. V shed 4 bases, J shed 8 bases, and the junction held 5 bases outside the gene matches. The CDR3 length is 12 residues. Every one of the donors was a Caucasian adult that lived in Nashville, Tennessee. Method: immunoSEQ multiplex PCR; TCRdb's copy keeps in-frame clones and lacks some. The top ten clones hold 0.89% of a sample with approximately 1,000,000 clones, roughly 80% of them seen once. The sample was memory CD4+ T cells from PBMCs. The subset: CD45RA-negative fraction. The J gene is TRBJ1-2, the V gene TRBV9; 7 positions match TRBD1. The receptor's source is a man aged 18 to 30 in good health. Some clones in this sample may be carry-over from other donors' samples. The CDR3 sequence is CASSLRGRGYTF. In DNA form, the CDR3 reads TGTGCCAGCAGCCTAAGGGGGCGCGGCTACACCTTC.